Included here is one TCR beta chain sequence, with context. As yet, its antigen is unknown. The sample comes from a study of Graves' ophthalmopathy and Graves' hyperthyroidism. Beta-chain TCR CDR3 regions were amplified from RNA transcripts. First-round RT-PCR relied on HTBI primers, and a second-round multiplex PCR came next. In TCRdb, the multiplex PCR reads were re-called with MiXCR into one record per CDR3 protein. The sample holds about 500,000 distinct CDR3 sequences, approximately 35% seen once. Study-level points and caveats: A model built from 13 signatures distinguished ophthalmopathy from stable hyperthyroidism with approximately 89% sensitivity and approximately 81% specificity.

None of the included patients had other autoimmune diseases, uncontrolled infections, pregnancy or lactation, as these led to exclusion. Germline V gene data show CDR1 as SGDLS and CDR2 as YYNGEE. V lost 0 bases to trimming and J lost 0 bases, with 9 bases between them. The CDR3 has 15 residues. The sequence was collected from an adult man with Graves' hyperthyroidism. Input material: peripheral blood or thyroid tissue (not recorded which). J is TRBJ1-1 and V is TRBV9; perhaps TRBD1 as D (5 bases). CDR3 DNA: TGTGCCAGCAGCGTAGATCAGGGTATGAACACTGAAGCTTTCTTT. Encoded protein: CASSVDQGMNTEAFF.